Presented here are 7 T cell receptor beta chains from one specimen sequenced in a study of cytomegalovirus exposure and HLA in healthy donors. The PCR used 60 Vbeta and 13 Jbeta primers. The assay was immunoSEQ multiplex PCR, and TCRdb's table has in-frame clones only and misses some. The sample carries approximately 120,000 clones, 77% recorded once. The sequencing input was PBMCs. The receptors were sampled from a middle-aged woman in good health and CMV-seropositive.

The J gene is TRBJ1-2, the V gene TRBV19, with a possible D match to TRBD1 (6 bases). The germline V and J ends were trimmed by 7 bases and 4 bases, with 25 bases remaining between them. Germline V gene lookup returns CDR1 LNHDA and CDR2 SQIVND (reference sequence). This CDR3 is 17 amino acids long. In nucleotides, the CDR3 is TGTGCCAGTACCTCACACTCACAGGGCCGGTTCTTCTATGGCTACACCTTC. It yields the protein CASTSHSQGRFFYGYTF.

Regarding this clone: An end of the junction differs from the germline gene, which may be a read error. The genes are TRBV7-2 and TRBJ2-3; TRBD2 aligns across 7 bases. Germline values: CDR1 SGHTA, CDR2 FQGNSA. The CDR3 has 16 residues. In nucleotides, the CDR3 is TGTGCCAGCACCTTAGGGATGAGCGGGACTACAGATACGCAGTATTTT. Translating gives CASTLGMSGTTDTQYF. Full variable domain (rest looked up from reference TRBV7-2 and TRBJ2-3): GAGVSQSPSNKVTEKGKDVELRCDPISGHTALYWYRQSLGQGLEFLIYFQGNSAPDKSGLPSDRFSAERTGGSVSTLTIQRTQQEDSAVYLCASTLGMSGTTDTQYFGPGTRLTVL.

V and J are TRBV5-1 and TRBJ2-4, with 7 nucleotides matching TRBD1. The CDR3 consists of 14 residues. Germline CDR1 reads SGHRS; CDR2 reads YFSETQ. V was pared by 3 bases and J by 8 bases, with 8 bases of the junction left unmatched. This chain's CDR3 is CASSSGTEGYIQYF. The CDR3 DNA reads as TGCGCCAGCAGCTCCGGGACAGAAGGTTACATTCAGTACTTC. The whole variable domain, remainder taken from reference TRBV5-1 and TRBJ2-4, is KAGVTQTPRYLIKTRGQQVTLSCSPISGHRSVSWYQQTPGQGLQFLFEYFSETQRNKGNFPGRFSGRQFSNSRSEMNVSTLELGDSALYLCASSSGTEGYIQYFGAGTRLSVL.

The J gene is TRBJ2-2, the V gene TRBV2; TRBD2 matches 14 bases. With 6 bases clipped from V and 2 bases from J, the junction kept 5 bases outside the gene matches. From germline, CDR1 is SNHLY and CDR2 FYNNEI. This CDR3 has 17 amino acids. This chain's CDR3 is CASSTGLAGENTGELFF. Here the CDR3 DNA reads TGTGCCAGCAGCACGGGACTAGCGGGAGAAAACACCGGGGAGCTGTTTTTT. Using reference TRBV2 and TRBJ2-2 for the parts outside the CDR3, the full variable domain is EPEVTQTPSHQVTQMGQEVILRCVPISNHLYFYWYRQILGQKVEFLVSFYNNEISEKSEIFDDQFSVERPDGSNFTLKIRSTKLEDSAMYFCASSTGLAGENTGELFFGEGSRLTVL.

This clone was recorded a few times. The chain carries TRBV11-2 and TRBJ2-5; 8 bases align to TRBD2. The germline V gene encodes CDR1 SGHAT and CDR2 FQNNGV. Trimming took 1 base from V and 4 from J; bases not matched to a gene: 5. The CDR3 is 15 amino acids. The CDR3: CASSLGRGAGETQYF. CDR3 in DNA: TGTGCCAGCAGCTTAGGGCGGGGGGCCGGAGAGACCCAGTACTTC.

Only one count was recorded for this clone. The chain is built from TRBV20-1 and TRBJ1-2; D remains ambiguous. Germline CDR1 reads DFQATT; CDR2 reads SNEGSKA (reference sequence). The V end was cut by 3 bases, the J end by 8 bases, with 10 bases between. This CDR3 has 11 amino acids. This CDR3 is CSASPLAGYTF. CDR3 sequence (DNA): TGCAGTGCTAGCCCTCTGGCAGGCTACACCTTC.

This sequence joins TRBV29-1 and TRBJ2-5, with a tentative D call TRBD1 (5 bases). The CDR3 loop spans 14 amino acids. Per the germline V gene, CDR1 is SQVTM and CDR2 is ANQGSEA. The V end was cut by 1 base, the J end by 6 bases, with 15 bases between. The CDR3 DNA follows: TGCAGCGTTGAAGGTGGGGCCCCCGCGAAGACCCAGTACTTC. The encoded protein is CSVEGGAPAKTQYF.